This T cell receptor (beta chain) was sequenced in a study of blood T cells in healthy people across ages. The wider study: When template switching was applied, about one barcoded beta molecule was captured per two T cells. Findings and limits, study-wide: Nothing was known about donor CMV status, and this possibly confounded expanded clonotype changes.

As concerns this clonotype: Its antigen is as yet unknown.

Roughly 10 milliliters of peripheral blood were drawn from each donor into EDTA-treated tubes. The CDR3 length is 16 residues. CDR1 is SQVTM and CDR2 is ANQGSEA in the germline V gene. Trimming took 6 bases from V and 2 from J; bases not matched to a gene: 9. Then a second PCR, running roughly 7 to 11 cycles, was carried out with a sample-barcoded 5' primer and a J-beta primer mix. TCRdb re-called the 5' RACE reads with MiXCR, one entry per CDR3 protein. The table records around 690,000 distinct CDR3 sequences, 58% of them present only once. The rearrangement joins TRBV29-1 to TRBJ2-1; 11 nucleotides agree with TRBD1. This sequence was found in a man aged 55-75 years in good health. Sequencing input: blood. In DNA, the CDR3 is TGCAGCGTCCCCCGAGGGACAGGGGGTACCTACAATGAGCAGTTCTTC. Protein: CSVPRGTGGTYNEQFF.